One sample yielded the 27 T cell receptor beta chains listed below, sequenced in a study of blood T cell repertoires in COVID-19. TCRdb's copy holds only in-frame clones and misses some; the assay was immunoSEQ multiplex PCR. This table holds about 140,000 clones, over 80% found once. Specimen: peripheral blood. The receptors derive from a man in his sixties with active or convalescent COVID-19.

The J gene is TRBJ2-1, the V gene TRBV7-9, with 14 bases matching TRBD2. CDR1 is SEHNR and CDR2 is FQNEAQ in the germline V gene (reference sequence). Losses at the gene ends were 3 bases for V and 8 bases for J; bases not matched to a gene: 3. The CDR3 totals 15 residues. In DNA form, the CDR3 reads TGTGCCAGCAGCTTGACGGGACTAGCGGGGGATGAGCAGTTCTTC. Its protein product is CASSLTGLAGDEQFF. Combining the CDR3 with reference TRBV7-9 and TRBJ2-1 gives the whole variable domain DTGVSQNPRHKITKRGQNVTFRCDPISEHNRLYWYRQTLGQGPEFLTYFQNEAQLEKSRLLSDRFSAERPKGSFSTLEIQRTEQGDSAMYLCASSLTGLAGDEQFFGPGTRLTVL.

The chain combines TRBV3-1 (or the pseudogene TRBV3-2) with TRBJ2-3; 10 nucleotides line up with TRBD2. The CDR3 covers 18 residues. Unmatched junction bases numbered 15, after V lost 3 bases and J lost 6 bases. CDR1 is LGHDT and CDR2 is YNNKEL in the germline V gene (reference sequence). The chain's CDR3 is CASSQYGLAGEGGDTQYF. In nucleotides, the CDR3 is TGTGCCAGCAGCCAGTACGGTCTAGCGGGAGAAGGCGGGGATACGCAGTATTTT.

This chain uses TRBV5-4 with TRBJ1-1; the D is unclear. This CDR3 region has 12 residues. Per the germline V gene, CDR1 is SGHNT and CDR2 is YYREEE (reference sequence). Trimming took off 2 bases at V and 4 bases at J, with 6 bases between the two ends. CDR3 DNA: TGTGCCAGCAGCTTCGGGATCACTGAAGCTTTCTTT. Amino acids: CASSFGITEAFF.

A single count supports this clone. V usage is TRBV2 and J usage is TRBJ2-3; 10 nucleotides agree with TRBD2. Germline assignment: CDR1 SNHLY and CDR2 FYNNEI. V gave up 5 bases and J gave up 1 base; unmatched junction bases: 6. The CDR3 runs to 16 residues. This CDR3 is CASSPLAGAGTDTQYF. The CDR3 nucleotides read TGTGCCAGCAGTCCCCTAGCGGGAGCTGGCACAGATACGCAGTATTTT.

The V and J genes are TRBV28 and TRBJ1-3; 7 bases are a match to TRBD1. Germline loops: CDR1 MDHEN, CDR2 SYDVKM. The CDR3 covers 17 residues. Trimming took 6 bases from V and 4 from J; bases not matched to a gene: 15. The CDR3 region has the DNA TGTGCCAGCAGCCGGCAGACCCAGACAGGGTTCGGAAACACCATATATTTT. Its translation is CASSRQTQTGFGNTIYF.

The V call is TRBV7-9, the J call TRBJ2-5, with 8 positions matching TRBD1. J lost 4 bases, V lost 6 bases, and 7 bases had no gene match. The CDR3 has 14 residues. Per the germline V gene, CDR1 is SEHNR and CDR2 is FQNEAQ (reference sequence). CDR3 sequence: CASSVRTGTETQYF. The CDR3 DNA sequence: TGTGCCAGCAGTGTCCGGACAGGGACAGAGACCCAGTACTTC.

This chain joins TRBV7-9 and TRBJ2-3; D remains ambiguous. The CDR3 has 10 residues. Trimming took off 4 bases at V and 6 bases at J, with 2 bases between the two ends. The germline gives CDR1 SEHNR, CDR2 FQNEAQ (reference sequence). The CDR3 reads CASSSDTQYF. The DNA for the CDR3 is TGTGCCAGCAGCTCGGATACGCAGTATTTT.

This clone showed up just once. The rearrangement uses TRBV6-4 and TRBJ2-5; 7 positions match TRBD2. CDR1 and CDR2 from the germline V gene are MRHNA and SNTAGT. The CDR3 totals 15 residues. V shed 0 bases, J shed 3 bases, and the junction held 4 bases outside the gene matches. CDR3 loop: CASSDSPSGKETQYF. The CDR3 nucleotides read TGTGCCAGCAGTGACTCTCCTAGCGGAAAAGAGACCCAGTACTTC.

The CDR3 spells CAASQGPNEKLFF. The CDR3 DNA sequence: TGTGCCGCGTCACAGGGGCCTAATGAAAAACTGTTTTTT. The chain joins TRBV6-5 to TRBJ1-4; the match to TRBD1 covers 7 bases. Looked up from germline, CDR1 is MNHEY and CDR2 is SVGAGI. With 11 bases clipped from V and 3 bases from J, the junction kept 6 bases outside the gene matches. The CDR3 runs 13 residues.

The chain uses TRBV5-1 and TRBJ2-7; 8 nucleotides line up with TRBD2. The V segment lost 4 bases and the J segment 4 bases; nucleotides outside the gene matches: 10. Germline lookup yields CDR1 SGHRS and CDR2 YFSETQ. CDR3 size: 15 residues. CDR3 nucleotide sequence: TGCGCCAGCAGCCCTGCGGGGGGTGTCGGTTACGAGCAGTACTTC. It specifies CASSPAGGVGYEQYF. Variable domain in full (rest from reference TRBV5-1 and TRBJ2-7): KAGVTQTPRYLIKTRGQQVTLSCSPISGHRSVSWYQQTPGQGLQFLFEYFSETQRNKGNFPGRFSGRQFSNSRSEMNVSTLELGDSALYLCASSPAGGVGYEQYFGPGTRLTVT.

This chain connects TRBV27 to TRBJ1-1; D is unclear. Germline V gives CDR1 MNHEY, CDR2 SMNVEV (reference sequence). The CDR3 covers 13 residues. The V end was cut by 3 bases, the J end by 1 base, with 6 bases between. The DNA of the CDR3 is TGTGCCAGCAGTTTCCTAAAGAACACTGAAGCTTTCTTT. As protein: CASSFLKNTEAFF.

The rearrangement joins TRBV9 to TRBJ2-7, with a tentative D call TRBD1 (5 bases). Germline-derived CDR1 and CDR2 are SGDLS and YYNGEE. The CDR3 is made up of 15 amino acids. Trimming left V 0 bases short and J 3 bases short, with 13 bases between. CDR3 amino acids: CASSVAQGPLYEQYF. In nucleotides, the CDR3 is TGTGCCAGCAGCGTAGCTCAGGGTCCCCTCTACGAGCAGTACTTC. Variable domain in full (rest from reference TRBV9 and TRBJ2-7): DSGVTQTPKHLITATGQRVTLRCSPRSGDLSVYWYQQSLDQGLQFLIQYYNGEERAKGNILERFSAQQFPDLHSELNLSSLELGDSALYFCASSVAQGPLYEQYFGPGTRLTVT.

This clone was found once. CDR3 sequence (DNA): TGTGCCAGCAGCTTCCACCTAGCGGTCTCGGGTGAGCAGTACTTC. This translates into CASSFHLAVSGEQYF. The rearrangement uses TRBV7-2 and TRBJ2-7, with 7 bases fitting TRBD2. In germline, CDR1 is SGHTA, CDR2 FQGNSA. The CDR3 spans 15 residues. V was clipped by 3 bases and J by 7 bases; unmatched bases: 12.

The CDR3 coding sequence is TGTGCCAGCAGTTCGACAGGGGGCGGTCAGCCCCAGCATTTT. As protein: CASSSTGGGQPQHF. The chain carries TRBV11-2 and TRBJ1-5, with 10 nucleotides matching TRBD1. V trimming: 6 bases; J trimming: 6 bases; junction bases outside the gene matches: 5. The CDR3 covers 14 residues. CDR1 SGHAT and CDR2 FQNNGV come from the germline V gene.

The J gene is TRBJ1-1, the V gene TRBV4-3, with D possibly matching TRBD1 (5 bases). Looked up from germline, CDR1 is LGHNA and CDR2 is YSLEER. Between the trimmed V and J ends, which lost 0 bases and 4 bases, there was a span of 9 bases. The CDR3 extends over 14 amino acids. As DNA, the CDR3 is TGCGCCAGCAGCCAAGACGGGGGGGGCACTGAAGCTTTCTTT. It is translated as CASSQDGGGTEAFF.

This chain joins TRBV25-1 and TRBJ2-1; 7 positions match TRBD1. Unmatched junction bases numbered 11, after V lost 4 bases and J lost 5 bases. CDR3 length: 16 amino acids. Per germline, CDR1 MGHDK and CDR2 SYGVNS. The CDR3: CASSGRKGAEDNEQFF. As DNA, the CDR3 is TGTGCCAGCAGTGGACGGAAGGGGGCCGAGGACAATGAGCAGTTCTTC.

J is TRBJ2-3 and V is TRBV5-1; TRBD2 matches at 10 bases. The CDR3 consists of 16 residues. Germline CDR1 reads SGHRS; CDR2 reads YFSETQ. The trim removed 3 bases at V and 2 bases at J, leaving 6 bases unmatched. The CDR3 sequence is CASSSQLAGPTDTQYF. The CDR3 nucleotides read TGCGCCAGCAGCTCCCAACTAGCGGGGCCCACAGATACGCAGTATTTT.

CDR3 region: CASSYGGGGSGELFF. The CDR3 nucleotides read TGTGCCAGCAGTTACGGGGGAGGAGGGTCCGGGGAGCTGTTTTTT. The J gene is TRBJ2-2, the V gene TRBV6-2 or TRBV6-3, with D maybe TRBD2 (6 bases). Germline CDR1 is MNHEY and CDR2 is SVGEGT. The CDR3 runs 15 residues. V lost 2 bases to trimming and J lost 6 bases, with 13 bases between them.

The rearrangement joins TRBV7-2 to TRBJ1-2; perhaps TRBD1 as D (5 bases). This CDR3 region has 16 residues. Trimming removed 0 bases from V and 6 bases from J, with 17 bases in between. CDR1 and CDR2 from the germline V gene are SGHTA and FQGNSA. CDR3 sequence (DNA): TGTGCCAGCAGCTTAGCCAGCCAGGGAGGTGGGCATGGCTACACCTTC. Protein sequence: CASSLASQGGGHGYTF.

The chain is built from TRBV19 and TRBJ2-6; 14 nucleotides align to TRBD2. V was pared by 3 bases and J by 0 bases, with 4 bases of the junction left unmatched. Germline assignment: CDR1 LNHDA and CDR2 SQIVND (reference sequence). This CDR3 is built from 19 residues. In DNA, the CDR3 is TGTGCCAGTAGTATTTTGACTAGCGGGAGGGGCTCTGGGGCCAACGTCCTGACTTTC. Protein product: CASSILTSGRGSGANVLTF.

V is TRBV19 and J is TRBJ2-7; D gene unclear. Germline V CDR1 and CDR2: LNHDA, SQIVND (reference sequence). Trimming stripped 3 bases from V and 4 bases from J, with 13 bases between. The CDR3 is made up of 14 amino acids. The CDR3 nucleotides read TGTGCCAGTAGTATTTCAGTATCGGGTTACGAGCAGTACTTC. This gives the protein CASSISVSGYEQYF.

The CDR3 DNA sequence: TGTGCCACCAGTGATGCGGACAGGCGGGGGGAGCTGTTTTTT. Amino acid sequence: CATSDADRRGELFF. V usage is TRBV24-1 and J usage is TRBJ2-2, with 7 positions matching TRBD1. V was clipped by 3 bases and J by 8 bases; unmatched bases: 5. From germline, CDR1 is KGHDR and CDR2 SFDVKD. There are 14 residues in the CDR3.

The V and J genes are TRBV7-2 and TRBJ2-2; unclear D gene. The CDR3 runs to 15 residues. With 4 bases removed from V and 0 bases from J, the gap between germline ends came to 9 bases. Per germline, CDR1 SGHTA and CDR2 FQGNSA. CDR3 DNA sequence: TGTGCCAGCAGCTACGACAAGACGAACACCGGGGAGCTGTTTTTT. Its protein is CASSYDKTNTGELFF. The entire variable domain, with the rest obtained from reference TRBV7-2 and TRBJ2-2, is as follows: GAGVSQSPSNKVTEKGKDVELRCDPISGHTALYWYRQSLGQGLEFLIYFQGNSAPDKSGLPSDRFSAERTGGSVSTLTIQRTQQEDSAVYLCASSYDKTNTGELFFGEGSRLTVL.

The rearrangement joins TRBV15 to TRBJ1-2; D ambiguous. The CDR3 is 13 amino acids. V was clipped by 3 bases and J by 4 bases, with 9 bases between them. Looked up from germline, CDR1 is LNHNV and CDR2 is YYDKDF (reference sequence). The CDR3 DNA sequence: TGTGCCACCAGCAGCGCCCGGTCCTATGGCTACACCTTC. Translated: CATSSARSYGYTF.

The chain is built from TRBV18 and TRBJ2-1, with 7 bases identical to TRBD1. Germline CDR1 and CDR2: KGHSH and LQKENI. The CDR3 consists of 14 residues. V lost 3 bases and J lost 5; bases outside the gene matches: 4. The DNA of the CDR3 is TGTGCCAGCTCACCTACAGGGGTGAACAATGAGCAGTTCTTC. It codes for CASSPTGVNNEQFF.

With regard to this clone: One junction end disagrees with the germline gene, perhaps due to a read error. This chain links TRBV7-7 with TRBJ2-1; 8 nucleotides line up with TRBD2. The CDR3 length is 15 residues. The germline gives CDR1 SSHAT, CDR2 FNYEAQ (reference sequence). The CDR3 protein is CASSLGVAGYNEQFF. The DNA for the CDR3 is TGTGCTAGCAGCTTAGGGGTAGCGGGATACAATGAGCAGTTCTTC.

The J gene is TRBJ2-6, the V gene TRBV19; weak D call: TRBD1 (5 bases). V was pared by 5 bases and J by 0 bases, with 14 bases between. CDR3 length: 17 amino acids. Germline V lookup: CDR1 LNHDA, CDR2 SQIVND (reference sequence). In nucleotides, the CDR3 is TGTGCCAGTAGTCCCCGACAGATCTACTCTGGGGCCAACGTCCTGACTTTC. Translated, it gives CASSPRQIYSGANVLTF.